The rows below give T cell receptor beta chains drawn from one sample of a study of blood T cell repertoires in COVID-19. Sequencing was performed with immunoSEQ multiplex PCR; in TCRdb, only in-frame clones are kept and a portion is missing. The repertoire holds about 59,000 clones, with about 93% as singletons. The sample taken for sequencing was peripheral blood. These receptors originate from an elderly man with acute or convalescent COVID-19. Each CDR3 is given with its conserved first and last residue. Fields, in order: CDR3 protein, CDR3 DNA, clone size, J gene, V gene, D gene. D genes are given only for firm matches. For some rows the clone size is stated as once, few or many, or as a class when expanded; others skip it.

cdr3_aa: CASSPPGTRVHEQYF
cdr3_nt: TGTGCCAGCAGCCCTCCCGGGACTAGGGTCCACGAGCAGTACTTC
clone_size: -
j_call: TRBJ2-7
v_call: TRBV7-9
d_call: TRBD2

cdr3_aa: CASSLSSQGGPDTQYF
cdr3_nt: TGTGCCAGCAGCTTAAGTTCTCAGGGGGGACCAGATACGCAGTATTTT
clone_size: -
j_call: TRBJ2-3
v_call: TRBV11-1
d_call: -

cdr3_aa: CASSPSGTGNQPQHF
cdr3_nt: TGTGCCAGTAGCCCCTCCGGGACAGGCAATCAGCCCCAGCATTTT
clone_size: once
j_call: TRBJ1-5
v_call: TRBV21-1
d_call: -

cdr3_aa: CASSETGQNNQPQHF
cdr3_nt: TGTGCCAGCAGCGAGACGGGACAGAACAATCAGCCCCAGCATTTT
clone_size: -
j_call: TRBJ1-5
v_call: TRBV7-8
d_call: TRBD1

cdr3_aa: CASSSRLGAGMNTEAFF
cdr3_nt: TGCGCCAGCAGCTCCCGGTTGGGGGCGGGCATGAACACTGAAGCTTTCTTT
clone_size: -
j_call: TRBJ1-1
v_call: TRBV5-1
d_call: -

cdr3_aa: CAWSVRGGLNQPQHF
cdr3_nt: TGTGCCTGGAGTGTACGAGGGGGCTTAAATCAGCCCCAGCATTTT
clone_size: -
j_call: TRBJ1-5
v_call: TRBV30
d_call: TRBD1

cdr3_aa: CASSTHRGADSPLHF
cdr3_nt: TGTGCCAGTAGTACGCACAGGGGCGCGGATTCACCCCTCCACTTT
clone_size: -
j_call: TRBJ1-6
v_call: TRBV19
d_call: TRBD1

cdr3_aa: CASSDSGGAYNEQFF
cdr3_nt: TGTGCCAGCAGTGACAGCGGGGGGGCCTACAATGAGCAGTTCTTC
clone_size: once
j_call: TRBJ2-1
v_call: TRBV25-1
d_call: TRBD2

cdr3_aa: CASSEFRAHHTF
cdr3_nt: TGTGCCAGCAGTGAATTCAGGGCCCACCACACCTTC
clone_size: -
j_call: TRBJ1-2
v_call: TRBV2
d_call: -

cdr3_aa: CASSYGAGKYGYTF
cdr3_nt: TGTGCCAGCAGTTACGGGGCAGGGAAGTATGGCTACACCTTC
clone_size: -
j_call: TRBJ1-2
v_call: TRBV6-5
d_call: -

cdr3_aa: CASSQTSGGSDTQYF
cdr3_nt: TGTGCCAGCAGCCAGACTAGCGGGGGGTCGGATACGCAGTATTTT
clone_size: -
j_call: TRBJ2-3
v_call: TRBV13
d_call: TRBD2